The sequence of this TCR beta chain was determined in a study of blood T cell repertoires in COVID-19. The method was immunoSEQ multiplex PCR; TCRdb's version includes in-frame clones alone and lacks a portion of them. The sample includes more than 20,000 clones, 81% of them seen just once. CDR3 size: 16 residues. The germline V gene encodes CDR1 MNHNS and CDR2 SASEGT. V shed 7 bases, J shed 5 bases, and the junction held 15 bases outside the gene matches. The source is a man aged 45-60 years with active or convalescent COVID-19. This chain connects TRBV6-1 to TRBJ2-5; TRBD2 matches 8 bases. Material: peripheral blood. The CDR3 here is CASTERENTEGETQYF. The CDR3 region has the DNA TGTGCCAGCACTGAGCGGGAGAATACGGAGGGGGAGACCCAGTACTTC.